This T cell receptor beta chain was retrieved from a study of blood T cell repertoires in COVID-19. Looked up from germline, CDR1 is LNHDA and CDR2 is SQIVND (reference sequence). Trimming removed 6 bases from V and 0 bases from J, with 6 bases in between. CDR3 length equals 14 residues. Original processing notes: By means of reference gene primer amplification, nucleated cell counts were estimated. Using immunoSEQ multiplex PCR, the repertoire was profiled, and TCRdb retains in-frame clones only, with some absent. D and trimming were read from the DNA, whereas the V and J calls and clone size are those reported in that table. This repertoire shows roughly 220,000 clones, roughly 80% found once; its top ten account for approximately 20%.

The receptor was isolated from a man between 25 and 39 years old with active or convalescent COVID-19. V is TRBV19 and J is TRBJ2-6, with no clear D. The sample comprised peripheral blood. This CDR3 is CASSESSGANVLTF. The CDR3 region has the DNA TGTGCCAGTAGCGAGAGCTCTGGGGCCAACGTCCTGACTTTC.